The clone carrying this TCR beta chain was recorded a few times. Its antigen remains unknown. The CDR3 is made up of 14 amino acids. V lost 5 bases and J lost 8; bases outside the gene matches: 8. Germline assignment: CDR1 MGHRA and CDR2 YSYEKL. The data are from a study of shared clonotypes between healthy human individuals. Overall study findings and caveats: Clonotype sharing across a handful of donors was observed for 4% to 5.5% of naive CD4 clonotypes. Represented genetic and exposure-history diversity was restricted by having few donors.

Assay used: immunoSEQ multiplex PCR; TCRdb lists only in-frame clones, some missing. The sample includes roughly 680,000 clones, approximately 77% of them seen just once. Subsets obtained from CD4+ cells comprised CD45RA+ naive and CD45RA-negative memory cells. Sequencing was carried out using memory CD4+ T cells sorted from blood. Specified subset: CD45RA-negative fraction. The rearrangement joins TRBV4-1 to TRBJ2-1, with TRBD1 matching 8 bases. The sequence came from a woman aged 25 to 39 in good health. Here the CDR3 reads CASSRTGSRYEQFF. The CDR3 region has the DNA TGCGCCAGCAGCAGGACAGGGTCCCGATATGAGCAGTTCTTC.